These T cell receptor beta chains were read from a single sample in a study of early T cells in non-severe SARS-CoV-2 infection. TCRdb reanalysed the 5' RACE reads using MiXCR and keeps one entry per CDR3 protein. The data show tens of thousands of distinct CDR3 sequences, 5% to 6% seen once. Specimen: whole blood, collected at baseline. These TCRs come from an adult who was a healthcare worker with PCR-confirmed SARS-CoV-2 infection or an uninfected control (not recorded which). The CDR3 runs from the conserved cysteine through the conserved F or W. A D gene is named only where the DNA matches it firmly. Clone size is not always given. Where it is, it says once, few, many or a class for expanded clones.

CDR3nt: TGTGCCAGCAGTAAAAGGACTAGCGGGAGTACCTACAATGAGCAGTTCTTC
CDR3aa: CASSKRTSGSTYNEQFF
d_gene: TRBD2
j_gene: TRBJ2-1
abundance: many
v_gene: TRBV27

CDR3nt: TGTGCCAGTAGTATAAGGACAGGGGGCTGGACTATGAACACCGGGGAGCTGTTTTTT
CDR3aa: CASSIRTGGWTMNTGELFF
d_gene: TRBD1
j_gene: TRBJ2-2
abundance: many
v_gene: TRBV19

CDR3nt: TGCGCCAGCAGCCAGCTCGCGACTGATAATTCACCCCTCCACTTT
CDR3aa: CASSQLATDNSPLHF
d_gene: -
j_gene: TRBJ1-6
abundance: many
v_gene: TRBV5-1

CDR3nt: TGTGCCAGCAGCCTAACAGGGAACGGGGAGCTGTTTTTT
CDR3aa: CASSLTGNGELFF
d_gene: -
j_gene: TRBJ2-2
abundance: many
v_gene: TRBV7-9

CDR3nt: TGTGCCAGCAGTTTATTGGACCAAGAGACCCAGTACTTC
CDR3aa: CASSLLDQETQYF
d_gene: -
j_gene: TRBJ2-5
abundance: -
v_gene: TRBV27

CDR3nt: TGTGCCAGCAGACCCTCGTTTAGCAATCAGCCCCAGCATTTT
CDR3aa: CASRPSFSNQPQHF
d_gene: -
j_gene: TRBJ1-5
abundance: many
v_gene: TRBV27

CDR3nt: TGTGCCAGCAGTTACGGGACTAGCCGCACAGATACGCAGTATTTT
CDR3aa: CASSYGTSRTDTQYF
d_gene: TRBD2
j_gene: TRBJ2-3
abundance: many
v_gene: TRBV6-5

CDR3nt: TGTGCCAGCAGCCCTCGCCTGAACGCTGAAGCTTTCTTT
CDR3aa: CASSPRLNAEAFF
d_gene: -
j_gene: TRBJ1-1
abundance: -
v_gene: TRBV11-1

CDR3nt: TGTGCCAGCAGTTACGAGACAGGGGGCGTCCGGAACACTGAAGCTTTCTTT
CDR3aa: CASSYETGGVRNTEAFF
d_gene: TRBD1
j_gene: TRBJ1-1
abundance: few
v_gene: TRBV6-2/TRBV6-3

CDR3nt: TGTGCCAGCAGTTACCATAAATGGTCGCAGGACACTGAAGCTTTCTTT
CDR3aa: CASSYHKWSQDTEAFF
d_gene: -
j_gene: TRBJ1-1
abundance: few
v_gene: TRBV6-6

CDR3nt: TGTGCCAGCAGCCTCGATCAGACAGGGGGAGAAGCTTTCTTT
CDR3aa: CASSLDQTGGEAFF
d_gene: TRBD1
j_gene: TRBJ1-1
abundance: many
v_gene: TRBV3-1

CDR3nt: TGCGCCAGCATTGGAGGAGATTCACCCCTCCACTTT
CDR3aa: CASIGGDSPLHF
d_gene: -
j_gene: TRBJ1-6
abundance: -
v_gene: TRBV10-2

CDR3nt: TGCGCCAGCAGCTTGGGACGACAGTTAAGAGAGACCCAGTACTTC
CDR3aa: CASSLGRQLRETQYF
d_gene: -
j_gene: TRBJ2-5
abundance: many
v_gene: TRBV5-1

CDR3nt: TGTGCCAGCAGTTCTCCCGGGAGACACCGGACTAGCGGAACGCAGTATTTT
CDR3aa: CASSSPGRHRTSGTQYF
d_gene: TRBD2
j_gene: TRBJ2-3
abundance: many
v_gene: TRBV28

CDR3nt: TGTGCCAGCACCCCGGGAGGTCTAGATACGCAGTATTTT
CDR3aa: CASTPGGLDTQYF
d_gene: TRBD2
j_gene: TRBJ2-3
abundance: many
v_gene: TRBV12-3/TRBV12-4

CDR3nt: TGTGCCACCAGTTGGACTAGCGTCAGTAATGAGCAGTTCTTC
CDR3aa: CATSWTSVSNEQFF
d_gene: TRBD2
j_gene: TRBJ2-1
abundance: many
v_gene: TRBV15

CDR3nt: TGCAGTGCTAGACCCCTAAAAGGGGTGAACACTGAAGCTTTCTTT
CDR3aa: CSARPLKGVNTEAFF
d_gene: -
j_gene: TRBJ1-1
abundance: few
v_gene: TRBV20-1

CDR3nt: TGTGCCAGCAGTCCCGGGACTAGCGGGAGGCCTGCCCAGTTCTTC
CDR3aa: CASSPGTSGRPAQFF
d_gene: TRBD2
j_gene: TRBJ2-1
abundance: many
v_gene: TRBV6-6

CDR3nt: TGCGCCAGCAGTGAGTCTGGGTACGGAACTGAAGCTTTCTTT
CDR3aa: CASSESGYGTEAFF
d_gene: -
j_gene: TRBJ1-1
abundance: many
v_gene: TRBV10-1

CDR3nt: TGCAGCGTTGGGGGGGGCGCCGAAGAGACCCAGTACTTC
CDR3aa: CSVGGGAEETQYF
d_gene: -
j_gene: TRBJ2-5
abundance: few
v_gene: TRBV29-1

CDR3nt: TGTGCCAGCAGTTTTAAGAACACCGGGGAGCTGTTTTTT
CDR3aa: CASSFKNTGELFF
d_gene: -
j_gene: TRBJ2-2
abundance: many
v_gene: TRBV27

CDR3nt: TGTGCCAGCAGCTTACAGGGGACTACCATATATTTT
CDR3aa: CASSLQGTTIYF
d_gene: -
j_gene: TRBJ1-3
abundance: few
v_gene: TRBV11-2

CDR3nt: TGTGCCAGCAAACTGAATGAGGCCGGGGGAGGTGATACGCAGTATTTT
CDR3aa: CASKLNEAGGGDTQYF
d_gene: -
j_gene: TRBJ2-3
abundance: many
v_gene: TRBV6-1

CDR3nt: TGTGCCAGCAGCCCCTCGGGACTAGCGGGAGAACCTACGGCCGAGCAGTACTTC
CDR3aa: CASSPSGLAGEPTAEQYF
d_gene: TRBD2
j_gene: TRBJ2-7
abundance: many
v_gene: TRBV12-3/TRBV12-4

CDR3nt: TGTGCCAGCAGCTCCCCGGGACGGGATTACAATGAGCAGTTCTTC
CDR3aa: CASSSPGRDYNEQFF
d_gene: -
j_gene: TRBJ2-1
abundance: -
v_gene: TRBV5-4

CDR3nt: TGTGCCAGCAGCCGGACACCACGGCCACCCAGCACAGATACGCAGTATTTT
CDR3aa: CASSRTPRPPSTDTQYF
d_gene: -
j_gene: TRBJ2-3
abundance: many
v_gene: TRBV7-9

CDR3nt: TGTGCCAGCAAACTAGCGGCCTTTGTCCATGAGCAGTTCTTC
CDR3aa: CASKLAAFVHEQFF
d_gene: TRBD2
j_gene: TRBJ2-1
abundance: -
v_gene: TRBV28

CDR3nt: TGTGCCAGCAGTTTGACGGGAGACTTCGTAGGTGAGCAGTTCTTC
CDR3aa: CASSLTGDFVGEQFF
d_gene: -
j_gene: TRBJ2-1
abundance: many
v_gene: TRBV12-3/TRBV12-4

CDR3nt: TGTGCCAGCAGTTTACGGTTGAGCATTCAGTACTTC
CDR3aa: CASSLRLSIQYF
d_gene: -
j_gene: TRBJ2-4
abundance: -
v_gene: TRBV28

CDR3nt: TGCAGTGCTAGAGATCTACAGGGTAGCTCCTACAATGAGCAGTTCTTC
CDR3aa: CSARDLQGSSYNEQFF
d_gene: -
j_gene: TRBJ2-1
abundance: many
v_gene: TRBV20-1

CDR3nt: TGTGCCTGGACAGCAGGGGGGACTGAAGCTTTCTTT
CDR3aa: CAWTAGGTEAFF
d_gene: TRBD1
j_gene: TRBJ1-1
abundance: many
v_gene: TRBV30

CDR3nt: TGCAGTGCCAACCCGTTCGGCGGCCCAAACACCGGGGAGCTGTTTTTT
CDR3aa: CSANPFGGPNTGELFF
d_gene: -
j_gene: TRBJ2-2
abundance: many
v_gene: TRBV20-1

CDR3nt: TGTGCCAGCAGCTTATCCAAGCGGGAGGGGGAAGAGACCCAGTACTTC
CDR3aa: CASSLSKREGEETQYF
d_gene: TRBD2
j_gene: TRBJ2-5
abundance: many
v_gene: TRBV7-7

CDR3nt: TGTGCCAGCAGCTTTCTGGGATCTAGTCAAGAGACCCAGTACTTC
CDR3aa: CASSFLGSSQETQYF
d_gene: -
j_gene: TRBJ2-5
abundance: many
v_gene: TRBV7-9

CDR3nt: TGTGCCAGTAGCCCGGGACTAGCGGATTACAATGAGCAGTTCTTC
CDR3aa: CASSPGLADYNEQFF
d_gene: TRBD2
j_gene: TRBJ2-1
abundance: many
v_gene: TRBV19

CDR3nt: TGTGCTAGCAGCGTTGACCTAGTTGGAACAGATACGCAGTATTTT
CDR3aa: CASSVDLVGTDTQYF
d_gene: -
j_gene: TRBJ2-3
abundance: few
v_gene: TRBV7-7

CDR3nt: TGTGCCAGCAGCTCGGGACTGGAAGAGACCCGGTACTTC
CDR3aa: CASSSGLEETRYF
d_gene: -
j_gene: TRBJ2-5
abundance: -
v_gene: TRBV7-9

CDR3nt: TGTGCCAGTAGTAGGGACAGGGGGCTTCAAGAGACCCAGTACTTC
CDR3aa: CASSRDRGLQETQYF
d_gene: TRBD1
j_gene: TRBJ2-5
abundance: many
v_gene: TRBV19

CDR3nt: TGCGCCAGCAGCCTTACAGGGTCTTCCCTTCTGGACACTGAAGCTTTCTTT
CDR3aa: CASSLTGSSLLDTEAFF
d_gene: -
j_gene: TRBJ1-1
abundance: many
v_gene: TRBV5-1

CDR3nt: TGTGCCAGCATCCTGACAGCCAGCACAGATACGCAGTATTTT
CDR3aa: CASILTASTDTQYF
d_gene: -
j_gene: TRBJ2-3
abundance: many
v_gene: TRBV2

CDR3nt: TGTGCCAGCAGTTACTCGAAGCCGGGCTTCTATGGCTACACCTTC
CDR3aa: CASSYSKPGFYGYTF
d_gene: -
j_gene: TRBJ1-2
abundance: -
v_gene: TRBV6-5

CDR3nt: TGTGCCAGCAGTTTTGGGCTAGCGGGATACAATGAGCAGTTCTTC
CDR3aa: CASSFGLAGYNEQFF
d_gene: TRBD2
j_gene: TRBJ2-1
abundance: many
v_gene: TRBV27

CDR3nt: TGTGCCAGCAGCTCGGGACTAGCGGTATACAATGAGCAGTTCTTC
CDR3aa: CASSSGLAVYNEQFF
d_gene: TRBD2
j_gene: TRBJ2-1
abundance: many
v_gene: TRBV7-2

CDR3nt: TGTGCCAGCAGCCGGACAATACAGGGGGCCGCCGGGGAGCTGTTTTTT
CDR3aa: CASSRTIQGAAGELFF
d_gene: TRBD1
j_gene: TRBJ2-2
abundance: many
v_gene: TRBV3-1

CDR3nt: TGTGCCAGCAGCCCCCTAGCGGCGAGACTAAATGAGCAGTTCTTC
CDR3aa: CASSPLAARLNEQFF
d_gene: TRBD2
j_gene: TRBJ2-1
abundance: many
v_gene: TRBV3-1

CDR3nt: TGCAGCGCCGGGACTAGCGGGTCGCTAAAGGAGTTCTTC
CDR3aa: CSAGTSGSLKEFF
d_gene: TRBD2
j_gene: TRBJ2-1
abundance: many
v_gene: TRBV29-1

CDR3nt: TGTGCCAGCTCACCCGAGAGGTCATCGGGACAGGCCTTTAACTATGGCTACACCTTC
CDR3aa: CASSPERSSGQAFNYGYTF
d_gene: TRBD1
j_gene: TRBJ1-2
abundance: medium-sized
v_gene: TRBV18

CDR3nt: TGTGCCAGCAGCCCATTAGGGCCTAGCGGGATGTTAGAGCAGTTCTTC
CDR3aa: CASSPLGPSGMLEQFF
d_gene: TRBD2
j_gene: TRBJ2-1
abundance: -
v_gene: TRBV7-9

CDR3nt: TGTGCCAGCTCCCGTGGAGGAGATACGCAGTATTTT
CDR3aa: CASSRGGDTQYF
d_gene: -
j_gene: TRBJ2-3
abundance: many
v_gene: TRBV18

CDR3nt: TGTGCCATCAATTCAGGTTTGTCGAGCTCCTACAATGAGCAGTTCTTC
CDR3aa: CAINSGLSSSYNEQFF
d_gene: -
j_gene: TRBJ2-1
abundance: few
v_gene: TRBV10-3